This entry is about one T cell receptor (beta chain). The target of this receptor is not known. Base qualities are missing; no much larger clone stands one base away. This record belongs to a study of cytomegalovirus exposure and HLA in healthy donors (dated by TCRdb to about 2017). Study-level background: According to an earlier analysis of a few hundred of the donors, about 170 million T cells yielded approximately 120 million unique TCR beta sequences and 276 Gb of sequence data. A later analysis re-analyzed previously published TCR beta repertoires from 500 to 700 donors and added high-resolution HLA genotyping to study TCR occurrence patterns. The study aimed to test whether cataloging public T cell receptors could reveal signatures of past pathogen exposure. The study profiled the T cell repertoires of hundreds of subjects by immunosequencing and related them to cytomegalovirus serostatus. Typing coverage varied by locus: roughly 629-640 donors for A, B, C, DRB1 and DQB1; roughly 510 for DQA1; 600 to 610 for DPA1; more than 450 for DPB1. HLA typing covered class I and class II loci at four-digit resolution. To decide whether each TCR beta V gene segment behaved as functional or pseudogenic, an earlier analysis of 587 of the donors relied on high-throughput TCR beta sequencing. Rather than using new phenotypic data, the later analysis identified candidate immune exposures from TCR beta sequences and from how often those sequences occurred across donors. An early release covering roughly 640 HLA-typed donors comprised roughly 300 gigabases of sequencing data and tens of millions of unique TCR sequences. Of the 350 to 450 genotyped donors, around 81% fell in the genetic ancestry cluster associated with self-reported Caucasian donors. Five DR-DQ haplotypes were treated as single units for association and clustering because of strong linkage in the cohort. Among 300 to 450 genotyped donors of the cohort, an average of approximately 240,000 unique TCR beta nucleotide sequences were sequenced per donor, about a sixth of them non-productive. Donor age, sex, ethnicity and CMV serostatus were collected together with the repertoire data. In a later genetic analysis, genome-wide SNP genotypes for about 55% of the roughly 670 donors were used, and that subset was treated as a discovery cohort. High-throughput TCR immunosequencing, statistical association of individual TCRs with disease status, and machine learning were combined to predict cytomegalovirus infection status. All discovery cohort repertoires had been generated using a single sequencing platform. A separate validation cohort of more than 100 different subjects was used in addition to the roughly 670-subject first cohort. Paper-wide results and their limitations: Across donors, most TCR sequences were observed very rarely, whereas some public TCRs were present in many individuals. When HLA alleles, especially DR and DQ, strongly co-occurred, TCR associations were difficult to assign to individual alleles. It was suggested by the authors that the approach could potentially be generalized to other disease states and immunological phenotypes. In vitro tests confirmed that three of the cytomegalovirus-associated TCR beta chains recognize cytomegalovirus antigens. Specific HLA alleles were associated with some 15,000 TCR beta sequences at a false discovery rate of 0.05 in a later analysis. A group of highly shared sequence variants was considered likely to be a technical artifact of the sequencing pipeline. Because counts were too low, about 18 rarely observed V segments, including chromosome 9 orphons, were excluded from the earlier analysis of around 590 of the donors. The study listed 150 to 200 TCR beta chains as associated with cytomegalovirus. For the cohort, immune exposure information was limited to CMV serostatus. In a later analysis, HLA-associated TCR beta chains were found to be more clonally expanded and to have lower generation probabilities than equally common non-associated chains. In a later analysis, most CMV-associated TCR beta chains were found to appear HLA-restricted, with HLA associations seemingly driven largely by CMV exposure. Correlated functional status among segregating V segments might be attributable to linkage disequilibrium, but an unknown experimental factor could not be ruled out. In an earlier analysis of about 600 of the donors, most TCR beta V segments appeared in productive rearrangements about 90% or about 30% of the time, broadly matching IMGT annotations. According to a later genetic analysis, donors in an Asian-associated ancestry cluster had fewer N-insertions in productive TCRs than the approximately 650-donor mean. In a later analysis, the rate of TCR association differed among HLA loci, with DRB1 alleles having the most associated TCRs and HLA-C alleles having the fewest. Some IMGT-functional V segments, including TRBV6-2 and TRBV6-3, could not be told apart with the 87-base-pair reads, so those segments were excluded. Because HLA typing was missing for some donors at each locus, association tests included only the typed subset. The cohort was sequenced for TCR beta chains only, and without alpha or paired-chain data the features that could be detected were limited. V-gene and J-gene trimming of TCR beta chains was associated with a missense DCLRE1C variant in a later genetic analysis, and the association was replicated in an independent cohort. The classifier was reported to diagnose cytomegalovirus status with high specificity and sensitivity in both the original and validation cohorts. In a later analysis, several top co-occurrence clusters were reported to appear linked to parvovirus B19, influenza, CMV and Epstein-Barr virus. The presence/absence analyses assumed that sequencing depth was roughly uniform across donors, and that assumption may not be true. A further reported finding was that TCR beta sequences accurately predicted the HLA-A and HLA-B alleles for most subjects in the first cohort.

In total, around 600 healthy bone marrow donors made up the cohort. All cohort members were sampled while nominally healthy, although unrecorded immune exposures were likely present. The donor was CMV seronegative and was included in the group of a few hundred seronegative cohort members. Each donor provided a peripheral blood sample, and peripheral blood mononuclear cells were used for TCR beta sequencing. The Qiagen DNeasy Blood Extraction Kit was used to extract genomic DNA from the blood cell samples. V trim: 4 bases; J trim: 3 bases; unmatched bases: 9. CDR1 and CDR2, looked up from the germline V gene, are SNHLY and FYNNEI. Spanning cysteine to phenylalanine, the CDR3 consists of 15 amino acids. Kept here is only the CDR3 DNA, which spans 45 bases and is read in frame from base 1. Receptor amplification or capture employed the immunoSEQ multiplex PCR assay. For the multiplex PCR, a mixture combining 60 forward primers for TCR Vbeta segments and 13 reverse primers for TCR Jbeta segments was used. The CDR3 region of rearranged TCR beta genes was amplified from genomic DNA with a multiplex PCR assay. Amplified TCR beta libraries were sequenced as 87-base-pair reads on the Illumina HiSeq System. Per the source publication's procedure: Across the 600 to 700 repertoires, a later analysis counted tens of millions of unique TCR beta chains, roughly 11 million of which were shared by at least two donors. To remove PCR and sequencing errors, raw reads were error-corrected and collapsed into unique sequences using a nearest-neighbor algorithm that merged closely related sequences. Alignment of CDR3 sequences to IMGT reference sequences was used to assign V, D and J gene segments. Each retained sequence needed at least a six-nucleotide match to both a V gene segment and a J gene segment. A rearrangement was called productive if the CDR3 had no stop codons and remained in frame with V and J, and every other rearrangement was called non-productive. CDR3 was defined by IMGT convention, running from the second conserved V-encoded cysteine to the conserved J-encoded phenylalanine. Sequences without an unambiguous match to a single V gene segment were excluded from the earlier analysis of a few hundred of the donors. An earlier analysis of some 500 of the donors classified V segments as functional when productive rearrangements were above 56.7% and as segregating when the standard deviation between donors was above 5%. A statistical classification framework was built to diagnose cytomegalovirus status from the catalog of TCR beta chain sequences. In a later analysis, V and J genes were assigned by comparing TCR nucleotide sequences against IMGT/GENE-DB human TR gene sequences. Using the TCRdist pipeline, a later analysis assigned CDR3 sequences along with most-parsimonious VDJ recombination scenarios. In a later analysis, each TCR beta chain was defined by its CDR3 amino acid sequence together with its V-gene family, and reads lacking a unique V-gene family were excluded. In a later analysis, a few hundred highly shared, low-generation-probability nucleotide sequences were removed to address suspected cross-contamination and a sequencing artifact. In a later analysis, a clonal expansion index for each public chain was calculated from normalized within-repertoire ranks of inferred template counts. Generation probabilities in a later analysis came from a VDJ recombination model fitted to out-of-frame rearrangements, and those results were checked against IGoR. In a later analysis, hypergeometric tests were used to score TCR-TCR, TCR-HLA and TCR-CMV co-occurrence, with a repertoire-size bias correction applied to TCR pairs. False discovery rates were estimated in a later analysis by permuting HLA or CMV assignments 20 times. In a later analysis, co-occurring TCRs were grouped using DBSCAN, and TCRdist sequence similarity was added for clustering within HLA-allele-positive subsets. Co-occurrence clustering excluded repertoires with fewer than 30,000 or more than 120,000 public chains, plus five with anomalous nucleotide sharing. Not all clones reach the TCRdb copy of this immuneACCESS table, which keeps in-frame sequences only. Checked studies attribute under half of the gap to unresolved V genes and leave the rest unexplained. The D gene and trimming were derived from the DNA, and the V and J assignments and clone size from that table. The table for this sample lists roughly 83,000 clones; 70% to 75% of them were counted only once. The ten largest account for roughly 4.2% of the sample.

The sequence was collected from a man in his sixties in good health and CMV-seronegative. The receptor chain draws on TRBV2 and TRBJ2-7; TRBD2 agrees with 7 junctional bases. The sample comprised PBMCs. The CDR3 reads CASSGPGTNFYEQYF. The nucleotide sequence reads TGTGCCAGCAGTGGACCCGGGACTAACTTCTACGAGCAGTACTTC.